These T cell receptor beta chains were read from a single sample in a study of T-cell reconstitution after alpha-beta-depleted transplantation in children. TCRdb analysed the PCR reads with MiXCR anew, one entry per CDR3 protein. Of approximately 70,000 distinct CDR3 sequences in the sample, just under 5% were seen once. The source material was PBMCs, mostly from graft donor cells, sampled 180 days after TCRalphabeta/CD19-depleted stem cell transplant. These receptors were taken from a boy under two years old who had a stem cell transplant for acute myeloid leukemia, so the T cells may come from the graft donor. CDR3s include the opening cysteine and the closing phenylalanine or tryptophan. Fields, in order: J gene, D gene, V gene, clone size, CDR3 DNA, CDR3 protein. D genes are given only for firm matches. Part of the rows lack a size; the others show once, few, many or a class for expanded clones.

J: TRBJ2-7; D: TRBD1; V: TRBV6-5; size: many; DNA: TGTGCCAGCAGTTACTGGACAGGGGGGCCCTACGAGCAGTACTTC; CDR3: CASSYWTGGPYEQYF
J: TRBJ2-3; D: TRBD2; V: TRBV7-9; size: many; DNA: TGTGCCAGCAGCTCGGGACTAGAGGTCGGGGATACGCAGTATTTT; CDR3: CASSSGLEVGDTQYF
J: TRBJ2-1; D: TRBD1; V: TRBV12-3/TRBV12-4; size: many; DNA: TGTGCCAGCAGTCCGACAGGGGGAAGGCAGAATGAGCAGTTCTTC; CDR3: CASSPTGGRQNEQFF
J: TRBJ2-5; D: -; V: TRBV20-1; size: few; DNA: TGCAGTGCTTTGGACTACCAAGAGACCCAGTACTTC; CDR3: CSALDYQETQYF
J: TRBJ2-5; D: TRBD2; V: TRBV20-1; size: many; DNA: TGCAGTGCTAGAAGACTAGCGGGGGCTTGGATCAAAGAGACCCAGTACTTC; CDR3: CSARRLAGAWIKETQYF
J: TRBJ1-6; D: -; V: TRBV6-6; size: many; DNA: TGTGCCAGCAGTTCAGGGTTGGGATCACCCCTCCACTTT; CDR3: CASSSGLGSPLHF
J: TRBJ1-5; D: TRBD1; V: TRBV12-3/TRBV12-4; size: many; DNA: TGTGCCAGCAGTTCCGGACAGGGTAGGGGTCAGCCCCAGCATTTT; CDR3: CASSSGQGRGQPQHF
J: TRBJ2-2; D: TRBD2; V: TRBV5-1; size: many; DNA: TGCGCCAGCAATCCCAGCGGGGGGACCGGGGAGCTGTTTTTT; CDR3: CASNPSGGTGELFF
J: TRBJ1-5; D: -; V: TRBV21-1; size: many; DNA: TGTGCCAGCATTCCCCGCGGGAGCCTTAATCAGCCCCAGCATTTT; CDR3: CASIPRGSLNQPQHF
J: TRBJ1-6; D: -; V: TRBV4-1; size: many; DNA: TGCGCCAGCAGCCAAGGGCAATGGGGGCCACCCCTCCACTTT; CDR3: CASSQGQWGPPLHF
J: TRBJ1-5; D: -; V: TRBV12-3/TRBV12-4; size: many; DNA: TGTGCCAGCAGAAGGGGTTATAGCAATCAGCCCCAGCATTTT; CDR3: CASRRGYSNQPQHF
J: TRBJ2-3; D: -; V: TRBV7-3; size: many; DNA: TGTGCCAGCAGCTTGTCTGGCGGGACGTCACCAGATACGCAGTATTTT; CDR3: CASSLSGGTSPDTQYF
J: TRBJ2-5; D: -; V: TRBV2; size: many; DNA: TGTGCCAGCAGTGGCGACAGTTCGGAGACCCAGTACTTC; CDR3: CASSGDSSETQYF
J: TRBJ2-5; D: TRBD2; V: TRBV29-1; size: many; DNA: TGCAGCGCTTCCTGGGCCCTAGCGGGGGTTACGCGGGAGACCCAGTACTTC; CDR3: CSASWALAGVTRETQYF
J: TRBJ1-2; D: TRBD1; V: TRBV7-2; size: many; DNA: TGTGCCAGCAGCTTAGGGGCAGGGGGCGCGAGGTTTTTGGACTATGGCTACACCTTC; CDR3: CASSLGAGGARFLDYGYTF
J: TRBJ2-7; D: TRBD2; V: TRBV12-3/TRBV12-4; size: many; DNA: TGTGCCAGAGCGGGGGCGCCTCCCTACGAGCAGTACTTC; CDR3: CARAGAPPYEQYF
J: TRBJ1-3; D: -; V: TRBV2; size: many; DNA: TGTGCCAGCAGTGAAACGATGCTCTCTGGAAACACCATATATTTT; CDR3: CASSETMLSGNTIYF
J: TRBJ1-5; D: TRBD1; V: TRBV6-5; size: many; DNA: TGTGCCAGCAGTTTGACAGGGGAACAGCCCCAGCATTTT; CDR3: CASSLTGEQPQHF
J: TRBJ1-5; D: TRBD1; V: TRBV6-1; size: few; DNA: TGTGCCGGCGCGGGACAGAACAATCAGCCCCAGCATTTT; CDR3: CAGAGQNNQPQHF
J: TRBJ2-2; D: TRBD2; V: TRBV20-1; size: many; DNA: TGCAGTGCTAGAGGGACTAGCGGGGGCACCGGGGAGCTGTTTTTT; CDR3: CSARGTSGGTGELFF
J: TRBJ1-4; D: TRBD1; V: TRBV27; size: many; DNA: TGTGCCAGCAGTTTCCTAGGGACAGAAAATGAAAAACTGTTTTTT; CDR3: CASSFLGTENEKLFF
J: TRBJ2-5; D: TRBD2; V: TRBV5-4; size: many; DNA: TGTGCCAGCAGCCCTGTCACGGGGGGTTCGGAGACCCAGTACTTC; CDR3: CASSPVTGGSETQYF
J: TRBJ2-1; D: -; V: TRBV18; size: many; DNA: TGTGCCAGCTCACGTGACCACAATGAGCAGTTCTTC; CDR3: CASSRDHNEQFF
J: TRBJ1-2; D: -; V: TRBV29-1; size: many; DNA: TGCAGCGTCGCTAAAGGGAAAAACTATGGCTACACCTTC; CDR3: CSVAKGKNYGYTF
J: TRBJ2-6; D: TRBD1; V: TRBV28; size: many; DNA: TGTGCCAGCAGTTTTGCCCCCGGGACAGTTACCTCTGGGGCCAACGTCCTGACTTTC; CDR3: CASSFAPGTVTSGANVLTF
J: TRBJ1-6; D: -; V: TRBV12-3/TRBV12-4; size: many; DNA: TGTGCCAGCGGAATACAGGGAGGGGTCTCAGATTCACCCCTCCACTTT; CDR3: CASGIQGGVSDSPLHF
J: TRBJ2-2; D: -; V: TRBV29-1; size: many; DNA: TGCAGCGTGCGAACAGGGAGGACCGGGGAGCTGTTTTTT; CDR3: CSVRTGRTGELFF
J: TRBJ1-2; D: TRBD1; V: TRBV12-3/TRBV12-4; size: -; DNA: TGTGCCTTCAGTCCGGGGACAGGGGGCGATTGGGAGGAAAGCTACACCTTC; CDR3: CAFSPGTGGDWEESYTF
J: TRBJ2-1; D: -; V: TRBV12-3/TRBV12-4; size: many; DNA: TGTGCCAGCAGTTTCCCACCCATAGACCCAGTACCCTATGAGCAGTTCTTC; CDR3: CASSFPPIDPVPYEQFF
J: TRBJ2-5; D: TRBD2; V: TRBV20-1; size: many; DNA: TGCAGTGCTAGCCTAGCGGGGACAGAGACCCAGTACTTC; CDR3: CSASLAGTETQYF
J: TRBJ2-3; D: TRBD2; V: TRBV29-1; size: many; DNA: TGCAGCGTATCCGGGACTAGCGGGGGGCCCACAGATACGCAGTATTTT; CDR3: CSVSGTSGGPTDTQYF
J: TRBJ1-6; D: -; V: TRBV5-4; size: -; DNA: TGTGCCAGCAGCCCTGGACTGGTGAATTCACCCCTCCACTTT; CDR3: CASSPGLVNSPLHF
J: TRBJ1-1; D: TRBD1; V: TRBV18; size: many; DNA: TGTGCCAGCTCATCGCTTCCCAGGGGGGAGGGCATGAACACTGAAGCTTTCTTT; CDR3: CASSSLPRGEGMNTEAFF
J: TRBJ2-6; D: TRBD2; V: TRBV28; size: many; DNA: TGTGCCAGCAGTTTAATTGGCGGGGGGCCCGGCTCTGGGGCCAACGTCCTGACTTTC; CDR3: CASSLIGGGPGSGANVLTF
J: TRBJ2-6; D: TRBD1; V: TRBV11-2; size: many; DNA: TGTGCCAGCAGCTCCAGACAGGGCGGAGGCTCTGGGGCCAACGTCCTGACTTTC; CDR3: CASSSRQGGGSGANVLTF
J: TRBJ2-2; D: -; V: TRBV12-3/TRBV12-4; size: many; DNA: TGTGCCAGCAGATTGACAGGGAGGGACGGGGAGCTGTTTTTT; CDR3: CASRLTGRDGELFF
J: TRBJ2-1; D: -; V: TRBV9; size: many; DNA: TGTGCCAGCAGCTCAAACCCTAGGTGGGGCTCCTACAATGAGCAGTTCTTC; CDR3: CASSSNPRWGSYNEQFF
J: TRBJ2-5; D: -; V: TRBV5-1; size: many; DNA: TGCGCCAGCACCCCTGGGGCTGGGACGGAGACCCAGTACTTC; CDR3: CASTPGAGTETQYF